The next 2 T cell receptor beta chains were all read from a single sample in a study of siplizumab effects on memory and regulatory T cells. Some clones are missing from TCRdb's copy, which holds only in-frame ones; the method was immunoSEQ multiplex PCR. The data show 50,000 or so clones, approximately 95% seen once. The material sequenced was CD8+ T cells sorted from blood. These receptors all come from a human donor in good health.

The chain recombines TRBV10-3 with TRBJ2-1; TRBD2 matches 7 bases. The CDR3 spans 16 residues. With 0 bases clipped from V and 4 bases from J, the junction kept 6 bases outside the gene matches. Looked up from germline, CDR1 is ENHRY and CDR2 is SYGVKD. The CDR3 DNA is TGTGCCATCAGTGAGTCGTCGGGAGGACCTTACAATGAGCAGTTCTTC. Translated, it gives CAISESSGGPYNEQFF.

The sample holds one count of this clone. The chain has TRBV7-8 and TRBJ1-2; TRBD1 matches at 8 bases. The trim removed 5 bases at V and 3 bases at J, leaving 14 bases unmatched. Germline V CDR1 and CDR2: SGHVS, FQNEAQ. This CDR3 has 17 amino acids. The CDR3 reads CASSNHKGQDFDYGYTF. CDR3 DNA: TGTGCCAGCAGCAATCATAAGGGACAGGATTTCGACTATGGCTACACCTTC. Drawing the rest from reference TRBV7-8 and TRBJ1-2, the complete variable domain is GAGVSQSPRYKVAKRGQDVALRCDPISGHVSLFWYQQALGQGPEFLTYFQNEAQLDKSGLPSDRFFAERPEGSVSTLKIQRTQQEDSAVYLCASSNHKGQDFDYGYTFGSGTRLTVV.